This T cell receptor (beta chain) was found in a study of blood T cell repertoires in COVID-19. Across the whole study: COVID-19 samples from acute and convalescent phases originated in the United States, Italy and Spain.

In germline, CDR1 is SEHNR, CDR2 FQNEAQ (reference sequence). The CDR3 extends over 15 amino acids. V lost 3 bases and J lost 5, with 14 bases in between. This clone was picked up one time. In the authors' workflow: For nucleated cells, counts were estimated from reference gene primer amplification. TCRdb keeps only in-frame clones here, not all; method: immunoSEQ multiplex PCR. Clone size and V and J calls were adopted from that table, with D and trimming inferred from the DNA. This sample has about 250,000 clones, with around 80% found just once. The chain combines TRBV7-9 with TRBJ2-1; D is possibly TRBD1 (6 bases). The sequenced sample was peripheral blood. This sequence was found in a man at least 80 years old with acute or convalescent COVID-19. The CDR3 loop reads CASSLEGGADNEQFF. The CDR3 DNA is TGTGCCAGCAGCTTGGAAGGGGGAGCAGACAATGAGCAGTTCTTC. Full variable domain (missing parts from reference TRBV7-9 and TRBJ2-1): DTGVSQNPRHKITKRGQNVTFRCDPISEHNRLYWYRQTLGQGPEFLTYFQNEAQLEKSRLLSDRFSAERPKGSFSTLEIQRTEQGDSAMYLCASSLEGGADNEQFFGPGTRLTVL.